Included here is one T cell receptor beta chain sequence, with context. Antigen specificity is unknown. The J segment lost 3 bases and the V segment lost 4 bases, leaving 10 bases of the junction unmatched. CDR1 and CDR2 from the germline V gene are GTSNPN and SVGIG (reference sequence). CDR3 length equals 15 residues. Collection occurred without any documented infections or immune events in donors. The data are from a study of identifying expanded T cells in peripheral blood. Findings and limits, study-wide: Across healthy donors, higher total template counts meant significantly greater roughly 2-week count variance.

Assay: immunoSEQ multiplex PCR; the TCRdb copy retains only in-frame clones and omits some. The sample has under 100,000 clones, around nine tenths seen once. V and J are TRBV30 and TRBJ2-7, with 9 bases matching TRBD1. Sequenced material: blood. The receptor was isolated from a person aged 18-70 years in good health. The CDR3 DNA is TGTGCCTGGAAATGGGGACAGGGTATAGGCTACGAGCAGTACTTC. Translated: CAWKWGQGIGYEQYF. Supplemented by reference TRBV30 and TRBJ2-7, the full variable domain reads SQTIHQWPATLVQPVGSPLSLECTVEGTSNPNLYWYRQAAGRGLQLLFYSVGIGQISSEVPQNLSASRPQDRQFILSSKKLLLSDSGFYLCAWKWGQGIGYEQYFGPGTRLTVT.